This T cell receptor (beta chain) was recorded in a study of blood T cell repertoires in COVID-19. On the study more broadly: The origin of the acute and convalescent COVID-19 samples was the United States, Italy and Spain. Sources were T cells, B-cell-depleted T cells, or PBMCs; the material itself was cDNA or gDNA.

This clone was detected many times. Original analysis: Amplifying reference gene primers gave estimates of nucleated cell counts. Sequencing used immunoSEQ multiplex PCR; TCRdb keeps in-frame clones, though not all of them. V, J and clone size are those of that table, while D and trimming were read from the DNA. The data hold 95,000 to 150,000 clones, with 82% observed a single time. The CDR3 runs 14 residues. Per the germline V gene, CDR1 is SGHDT and CDR2 is YYEEEE. The V gene lost 5 bases and the J gene lost 2 bases, with 14 bases spanning the gap. The source of this sequence is a woman aged 65 to 85 with acute or convalescent COVID-19. The sample was peripheral blood. The V and J genes are TRBV5-6 and TRBJ2-7; D remains ambiguous. The CDR3 loop is CASSRPEGAYEQYF. CDR3 nucleotides: TGTGCCAGCAGTCGTCCGGAAGGAGCCTACGAGCAGTACTTC.